This T cell receptor beta chain was documented in a study of blood T cell repertoires in COVID-19. Study-level information: Acute and convalescent COVID-19 samples came from the United States, Italy and Spain. The analysed material was cDNA or gDNA that came from T cells, B-cell-depleted T cells, or PBMCs.

Study processing details: Using reference gene primer amplification, nucleated cell counts were estimated. Some clones are missing from TCRdb's copy, which holds only in-frame ones; the method was immunoSEQ multiplex PCR. The V and J calls and clone size were taken over from that table, and D and trimming were inferred from the DNA. The sample lists some 93,000 clones, approximately 82% occurring once. V lost 0 bases, J lost 2 bases, and 0 bases stayed unmatched. Germline loops: CDR1 SEHNR, CDR2 FQNEAQ (reference sequence). This CDR3 contains 15 residues. The sequencing sample was made of peripheral blood. The V and J genes are TRBV7-9 and TRBJ1-4, with 7 nucleotides matching TRBD1. This clonotype was sampled from a man between 65 and 79 years old with acute or convalescent COVID-19. DNA of the CDR3: TGTGCCAGCAGCTTAGCGGGACAGACTAATGAAAAACTGTTTTTT. This codes for CASSLAGQTNEKLFF.